This passage covers 26 T cell receptor beta chains from one sample sequenced in a study of T cells in Graves' hyperthyroidism and ophthalmopathy. Researchers amplified the TCR beta CDR3 regions from RNA transcripts. The TCR CDR3 first-round RT-PCR relied on the HTBI primer set. TCRdb re-analysed the multiplex PCR reads in MiXCR, keeping a single row per CDR3 protein. Here the sample spans around 450,000 distinct CDR3 sequences, 15% to 17% being singletons. The source material was blood. Receptors were obtained from a woman between 18 and 29 years old with Graves' hyperthyroidism.

The chain recombines TRBV5-5 with TRBJ1-5; D not resolved. The CDR3 covers 15 residues. CDR1 is SGHKS and CDR2 is YYEKEE in the germline V gene (reference sequence). Trimming took off 3 bases at V and 4 bases at J, with 14 bases between the two ends. The CDR3 is CASSSILGLNQPQHF. In nucleotides, the CDR3 is TGTGCCAGCAGCTCCATCCTGGGTCTAAATCAGCCCCAGCATTTT.

As for this clonotype: This may be a read error: a much more frequent sequence differs by one nucleotide. The V call is TRBV28, the J call TRBJ2-7; 8 bases map to TRBD2. V lost 2 bases and J lost 0; bases outside the gene matches: 3. The germline CDR1 and CDR2 sequences are MDHEN and SYDVKM. This CDR3 contains 15 residues. The CDR3 region has the DNA TGTGCCAGCAGTTTAGCGGGGGGCCACTCCTACGAGCAGTACTTC. As protein: CASSLAGGHSYEQYF.

This clonotype has a count of ten or more. This CDR3 is CASSQVAGGPGEQFF. DNA of the CDR3: TGTGCCAGCAGCCAAGTAGCGGGGGGCCCGGGTGAGCAGTTCTTC. The chain combines TRBV3-1 with TRBJ2-1; 10 bases are shared with TRBD2. V was clipped by 1 base and J by 9 bases; unmatched bases: 6. This CDR3 is built from 15 residues. Per the germline V gene, CDR1 is LGHDT and CDR2 is YNNKEL (reference sequence).

This clonotype came up many times. V usage is TRBV25-1 and J usage is TRBJ2-3; 8 positions agree with TRBD1. CDR3 length: 15 residues. Germline CDR1 reads MGHDK; CDR2 reads SYGVNS. The J segment lost 3 bases and the V segment lost 2 bases, leaving 4 bases of the junction unmatched. The CDR3 coding sequence is TGTGCCAGCAGTGAAGGACAGGGACGGACAGATACGCAGTATTTT. Protein product: CASSEGQGRTDTQYF.

There are many counts of this clonotype. The chain has TRBV12-3 or TRBV12-4 and TRBJ1-4, with 9 nucleotides matching TRBD1. The CDR3 sequence is 18 residues long. Trimming removed 4 bases from V and 8 bases from J; junction bases left unmatched: 17. The CDR3 is CASSSAGTGRTGREKLFF. In DNA form, the CDR3 reads TGTGCCAGCAGTTCGGCCGGGACAGGGAGGACCGGGAGAGAAAAACTGTTTTTT.

The chain is built from TRBV11-2 and TRBJ2-2, with D perhaps matching TRBD2 (5 bases). This CDR3 contains 18 residues. V was trimmed by 5 bases and J by 4 bases, leaving 23 bases between them. Germline CDR1 reads SGHAT; CDR2 reads FQNNGV. The DNA of the CDR3 is TGTGCCAGCAGCCTCCGCGCGGGCGGCGGGTCGGGCACCGGGGAGCTGTTTTTT. Its protein is CASSLRAGGGSGTGELFF. The variable domain in full, completed from reference TRBV11-2 and TRBJ2-2, reads EAGVAQSPRYKIIEKRQSVAFWCNPISGHATLYWYQQILGQGPKLLIQFQNNGVVDDSQLPKDRFSAERLKGVDSTLKIQPAKLEDSAVYLCASSLRAGGGSGTGELFFGEGSRLTVL.

In its sample, this clonotype was seen many times. This sequence joins TRBV2 and TRBJ2-5; D is possibly TRBD2 (5 bases). CDR3 length: 15 residues. Deletions cut 6 bases from V and 4 bases from J, with 18 bases between. Germline CDR1 reads SNHLY; CDR2 reads FYNNEI. CDR3 protein: CASRTQTNQGETQYF. The CDR3 DNA follows: TGTGCCAGCAGGACACAGACTAACCAAGGAGAGACCCAGTACTTC.

The chain employs TRBV27 and TRBJ2-3; D gene uncertain. Germline CDR1 reads MNHEY; CDR2 reads SMNVEV (reference sequence). The CDR3 runs 17 residues. With 7 bases removed from V and 11 bases from J, the gap between germline ends came to 31 bases. The CDR3 DNA follows: TGTGCCAGCATGACCCGGGCGGAGAATGCCCTAGATACGCGGCAGTATTTT. It encodes CASMTRAENALDTRQYF.

Comment on this clonotype: One junction end does not reproduce the germline sequence, and a read error may be involved. The chain has TRBV5-1 and TRBJ2-7, with D perhaps matching TRBD1 or TRBD2 (5 bases each). Germline CDR1 SGHRS, CDR2 YFSETQ. The length of the CDR3 is 14 residues. CDR3 DNA sequence: TGTGCCAGCAGCGCCGGGACGGAAAACTACGAGCAGTACTTC. Its translation is CASSAGTENYEQYF.

This chain connects TRBV29-1 to TRBJ1-2; 7 nucleotides match TRBD1. Germline CDR1 reads SQVTM; CDR2 reads ANQGSEA. With 4 bases clipped from V and 3 bases from J, the junction kept 5 bases outside the gene matches. The CDR3 runs to 13 residues. CDR3 nucleotide sequence: TGCAGCGTTGCCCCAGGGGGAGACTATGGCTACACCTTC. Its protein is CSVAPGGDYGYTF.

At least ten counts were recorded for this clonotype. The chain carries TRBV5-1 and TRBJ2-1; 9 positions agree with TRBD2. The CDR3 loop spans 15 amino acids. V was clipped by 1 base and J by 10 bases; unmatched bases: 9. Germline V gene lookup returns CDR1 SGHRS and CDR2 YFSETQ. The CDR3 sequence is CASSLFGGGAVEQFF. The CDR3, as DNA: TGCGCCAGCAGCTTGTTTGGCGGGGGGGCCGTAGAGCAGTTCTTC. Using reference TRBV5-1 and TRBJ2-1 for the parts outside the CDR3, the full variable domain is KAGVTQTPRYLIKTRGQQVTLSCSPISGHRSVSWYQQTPGQGLQFLFEYFSETQRNKGNFPGRFSGRQFSNSRSEMNVSTLELGDSALYLCASSLFGGGAVEQFFGPGTRLTVL.

This clonotype was seen a few times. V gene TRBV10-3 combines with J gene TRBJ2-6; D might be TRBD1 or TRBD2, each matching 5 bases. Germline assignment: CDR1 ENHRY and CDR2 SYGVKD. This CDR3 region has 17 residues. Trimming removed 6 bases from V and 2 bases from J, with 17 bases in between. The CDR3 sequence is CAISPGLGPTGANVLTF. Here the CDR3 DNA reads TGTGCCATCAGCCCCGGGTTGGGACCTACTGGGGCCAACGTCCTGACTTTC.

This clonotype was seen many times. This chain connects TRBV28 to TRBJ2-4; 7 nucleotides align to TRBD2. This CDR3 is built from 14 residues. V was pared by 4 bases and J by 2 bases, with 2 bases of the junction left unmatched. The germline CDR1 and CDR2 sequences are MDHEN and SYDVKM. The CDR3 protein is CASSWGGSKNIQYF. The CDR3 nucleotides read TGTGCCAGCAGTTGGGGAGGGTCCAAAAACATTCAGTACTTC. Filled out from reference TRBV28 and TRBJ2-4, the complete variable domain reads DVKVTQSSRYLVKRTGEKVFLECVQDMDHENMFWYRQDPGLGLRLIYFSYDVKMKEKGDIPEGYSVSREKKERFSLILESASTNQTSMYLCASSWGGSKNIQYFGAGTRLSVL.

Many counts were recorded for this clonotype. V and J are TRBV20-1 and TRBJ1-2; 7 bases align to TRBD1. Germline V CDR1 and CDR2: DFQATT, SNEGSKA (reference sequence). Unmatched junction bases numbered 6, after V lost 6 bases and J lost 8 bases. This CDR3 has 11 residues. The CDR3 DNA sequence: TGCAGTGCCGCGGAGGGGGCAGGCTACACCTTC. Its translation is CSAAEGAGYTF.

This clonotype was seen repeatedly, ten times or more. This chain links TRBV6-6 with TRBJ1-1; D might be TRBD1 (6 bases). V lost 2 bases and J 4 bases, leaving 8 bases between the germline ends. CDR1 is MNHNY, CDR2 SVGAGI, per germline (reference sequence). The CDR3 spans 13 residues. CDR3 bases: TGTGCCAGCAGTTACCCAGGGGCCACTGAAGCTTTCTTT. The encoded protein is CASSYPGATEAFF.

The chain links TRBV5-1 to TRBJ2-5, with D perhaps matching TRBD2 (6 bases). CDR3 length equals 14 residues. Germline CDR1 and CDR2: SGHRS and YFSETQ. Trimming took off 5 bases at V and 2 bases at J, with 13 bases between the two ends. Here the CDR3 reads CASRRRGKQETQYF. CDR3 DNA: TGCGCCAGCAGGAGGCGGGGAAAACAAGAGACCCAGTACTTC.

Ten or more counts support this clonotype. The genes are TRBV5-1 and TRBJ1-2; D is undetermined. From germline, CDR1 is SGHRS and CDR2 YFSETQ. The CDR3 is made up of 12 amino acids. The germline V and J ends were trimmed by 2 bases and 5 bases, with 7 bases remaining between them. The CDR3 DNA is TGCGCCAGCAGCTTCGACTTATATGGCTACACCTTC. Protein: CASSFDLYGYTF.

This clonotype was picked up many times. The genes are TRBV11-2 and TRBJ1-2; D uncertain. CDR3 length equals 15 residues. Between the trimmed V and J ends, which lost 5 bases and 2 bases, there was a span of 15 bases. Looked up from germline, CDR1 is SGHAT and CDR2 is FQNNGV. CDR3 in amino acids: CASSKRRDSNYGYTF. The CDR3 nucleotides read TGTGCCAGCAGCAAACGCCGAGATTCAAACTATGGCTACACCTTC.

Notes on this clonotype: Just one base apart from a much larger clone, this may be a read error. Lacking the conserved final phenylalanine or tryptophan, this CDR3 likely reflects a read error. The chain recombines TRBV7-2 with TRBJ1-1; D is unclear. The V gene lost 7 bases and the J gene lost 3 bases, with 15 bases spanning the gap. This CDR3 contains 14 residues. Germline V gives CDR1 SGHTA, CDR2 FQGNSA. CDR3 protein: CASTLPTDYTEAFI. CDR3 DNA: TGTGCCAGCACCCTTCCGACGGATTACACTGAAGCTTTCATT.

As regards this clonotype: A clone one base away is much larger, so this may be a read error. This sequence joins TRBV3-1 and TRBJ1-2, with 9 bases aligning to TRBD1. This CDR3 spans 17 amino acids. From germline, CDR1 is LGHDT and CDR2 YNNKEL (reference sequence). The CDR3 here is CVSSHPGTGWGNYGYTF. CDR3 bases: TGTGTCAGCAGCCACCCCGGGACAGGGTGGGGCAACTATGGCTACACCTTC.

This chain joins TRBV4-1 and TRBJ2-7; 10 bases are a match to TRBD1. The CDR3 consists of 18 residues. Per the germline V gene, CDR1 is MGHRA and CDR2 is YSYEKL. V trimming: 2 bases; J trimming: 2 bases; junction bases outside the gene matches: 12. The CDR3 protein is CASSQTLTGGRYTYEQYF. As DNA, the CDR3 is TGCGCCAGCAGCCAAACACTGACAGGGGGCAGATATACCTACGAGCAGTACTTC.

In its sample, this clonotype was seen many times. The rearrangement uses TRBV10-3 and TRBJ2-3, with D tentatively TRBD1 (5 bases). The CDR3 contains 15 residues. The germline V and J ends were trimmed by 4 bases and 2 bases, with 13 bases remaining between them. Looked up from germline, CDR1 is ENHRY and CDR2 is SYGVKD. The CDR3 DNA reads as TGTGCCATCAGTGTCGTGGGGCCCCCCACAGATACGCAGTATTTT. It specifies CAISVVGPPTDTQYF.

The V gene is TRBV13, the J gene TRBJ2-3; tentative D call: TRBD1 (6 bases). The germline gives CDR1 PRHDT, CDR2 FYEKMQ (reference sequence). This CDR3 spans 15 amino acids. Trimming took off 2 bases at V and 3 bases at J, with 12 bases between the two ends. The chain's CDR3 is CASSLPSQGTDTQYF. The CDR3 coding sequence is TGTGCCAGCAGCTTACCGTCGCAGGGGACAGATACGCAGTATTTT.

This clonotype was picked up many times. The V gene is TRBV13, the J gene TRBJ2-7; the D is unclear. Germline V gene lookup returns CDR1 PRHDT and CDR2 FYEKMQ (reference sequence). The length of the CDR3 is 14 residues. V was trimmed by 2 bases and J by 2 bases, leaving 10 bases between them. This CDR3 is CASSLWVRAYEQYF. The CDR3 DNA follows: TGTGCCAGCAGCTTATGGGTCAGAGCCTACGAGCAGTACTTC.

This clonotype was observed many times. This chain joins TRBV12-3 or TRBV12-4 and TRBJ1-2, with 11 bases fitting TRBD1. The junction had 9 bases not matched to a gene; V was cut back by 4 bases and J by 2 bases. The CDR3 totals 17 residues. This CDR3 is CASSSSTGTGGNYGYTF. CDR3 nucleotide sequence: TGTGCCAGCAGTTCTTCTACTGGGACAGGGGGAAACTATGGCTACACCTTC.

This clonotype was detected many times. The chain uses TRBV14 and TRBJ2-7, with a tentative D call TRBD1 (5 bases). Germline loops: CDR1 SGHDN, CDR2 FVKESK. Trimming left V 5 bases short and J 1 base short, with 18 bases between. The CDR3 extends over 16 amino acids. CDR3 nucleotide sequence: TGTGCCAGCAGCGGTGGTAACGTGGGGCGGTCCTACGAGCAGTACTTC. The encoded protein is CASSGGNVGRSYEQYF.